Listed here are 29 T cell receptor beta chains from one sample, sequenced in a study of identical twins. TCRdb processed the 5' RACE reads anew with MiXCR; each CDR3 protein has one entry. The repertoire holds approximately 1.8 million distinct CDR3 sequences, with roughly 35% as singletons. The sample taken for sequencing was cord blood. These receptors originate from a newborn girl in good health.

This clonotype has a single count. The rearrangement joins TRBV5-1 to TRBJ2-1; 8 positions match TRBD2. The J call is in doubt because the DNA end fits TRBJ2-7 better. The V gene's germline CDR1 is SGHRS and CDR2 YFSETQ. The CDR3 contains 15 residues. The CDR3 sequence is CASSLSGVTYNEQYF. Here the CDR3 DNA reads TGCGCCAGCAGCCTTAGCGGGGTTACCTACAATGAGCAGTACTTC.

The gene calls are TRBV27 and TRBJ1-2; 9 nucleotides match TRBD1. This CDR3 region has 15 residues. CDR1 is MNHEY, CDR2 SMNVEV, per germline (reference sequence). Trimming removed 2 bases from V and 4 bases from J; junction bases left unmatched: 5. DNA for the CDR3: TGTGCCAGCAGTTTAACGAGACAGGGGGGCTATGGCTACACCTTC. Protein: CASSLTRQGGYGYTF.

The chain has TRBV2 and TRBJ2-1; D possibly matches TRBD1 or TRBD2 (5 bases each). This CDR3 has 12 amino acids. V was shortened by 6 bases and J by 4 bases, with 7 bases between the two germline ends. The germline V gene encodes CDR1 SNHLY and CDR2 FYNNEI. CDR3 nucleotides: TGTGCCAGCAGGGGGGTATACAATGAGCAGTTCTTC. Translation gives CASRGVYNEQFF.

The V gene is TRBV6-5, the J gene TRBJ2-1; 8 nucleotides align to TRBD1. CDR1 and CDR2 (germline): MNHEY, SVGAGI. CDR3 length: 15 residues. V shed 2 bases, J shed 6 bases, and the junction held 6 bases outside the gene matches. CDR3 sequence (DNA): TGTGCCAGCAGTTACCCCCGAACAGGGGGCAATGAGCAGTTCTTC. Its translation is CASSYPRTGGNEQFF.

This chain uses TRBV28 with TRBJ2-7; maybe TRBD1 (6 bases). V lost 2 bases, J lost 0 bases, and 11 bases lay in between. CDR3 length: 15 residues. From germline, CDR1 is MDHEN and CDR2 SYDVKM. The CDR3 loop is CASSLGQPSSYEQYF. Written as DNA, the CDR3 is TGTGCCAGCAGTTTAGGACAGCCTAGCTCCTACGAGCAGTACTTC.

The V call is TRBV6-5, the J call TRBJ2-1, with TRBD2 identical over 7 bases. CDR3 length equals 15 residues. The V gene's germline CDR1 is MNHEY and CDR2 SVGAGI. Trimming removed 6 bases from V and 5 bases from J; junction bases left unmatched: 10. The CDR3 loop is CASSPTSEVHNEQFF. The CDR3, as DNA: TGTGCCAGCAGCCCTACTAGCGAGGTTCACAATGAGCAGTTCTTC.

The chain employs TRBV3-1 and TRBJ2-2, with D hard to call. Germline V lookup: CDR1 LGHDT, CDR2 YNNKEL (reference sequence). V lost 0 bases to trimming and J lost 8 bases, with 4 bases between them. The CDR3 is made up of 12 amino acids. CDR3 coding DNA: TGTGCCAGCAGCCAAGAAAGAGGGGAGCTGTTTTTT. This encodes CASSQERGELFF.

V is TRBV20-1 and J is TRBJ2-1, with 8 bases that match TRBD2. The DNA matches TRBJ2-7 better at its end, which makes the J call doubtful. The CDR3 runs 14 residues. In germline, CDR1 is DFQATT, CDR2 SNEGSKA (reference sequence). CDR3 in DNA: TGCAGTGCTAGGGCGGGGGGAGGTTACAATGAGCAGTACTTC. It is translated as CSARAGGGYNEQYF.

V gene TRBV2 combines with J gene TRBJ1-1; D is uncertain. CDR3 length: 13 amino acids. V lost 6 bases and J lost 6, with 14 bases in between. Germline V gene lookup returns CDR1 SNHLY and CDR2 FYNNEI. CDR3: CASRETGDAEAFF. The DNA for the CDR3 is TGTGCCAGCAGGGAGACTGGTGACGCTGAAGCTTTCTTT.

This rearrangement joins TRBV6-4 to TRBJ2-5; D possibly corresponds to TRBD1 (5 bases). Germline CDR1 and CDR2: MRHNA and SNTAGT. CDR3 length equals 16 residues. V was pared by 5 bases and J by 11 bases, with 27 bases between. CDR3 in DNA: TGTGCCAGCAGTAGGGGTGCAAGCCCTACAATTAGAGAGCAGTACTTC. Its translation is CASSRGASPTIREQYF.

This clonotype was found many times. One end of the junction is discordant with germline, which a read error may explain. The J gene is TRBJ1-5, the V gene TRBV12-3 or TRBV12-4; unclear D gene. The CDR3 runs 15 residues. This chain's CDR3 is CASSLSGYSNQPQHF. Here the CDR3 DNA reads TGCGCCAGCAGCTTGAGTGGCTATAGCAATCAGCCCCAGCATTTT.

On this clonotype itself: A read error is possible here, since a much larger clone lies one base away. This chain connects TRBV20-1 to TRBJ2-1; D gene uncertain. Germline V gene lookup returns CDR1 DFQATT and CDR2 SNEGSKA (reference sequence). CDR3 length: 10 residues. The V gene lost 7 bases and the J gene lost 7 bases, with 8 bases spanning the gap. This CDR3 is CSDTRNEQFF. CDR3 bases: TGCAGTGATACCCGAAATGAGCAGTTCTTC.

CDR3: CASSLGRGVLTGELFF. The CDR3, as DNA: TGTGCCAGCAGCTTAGGTCGTGGGGTTCTGACCGGGGAGCTGTTTTTT. The gene calls are TRBV7-9 and TRBJ2-2; D ambiguous. The CDR3 sequence is 16 residues long. Trimming left V 1 base short and J 5 bases short, with 14 bases between. Germline V gives CDR1 SEHNR, CDR2 FQNEAQ (reference sequence).

The gene calls are TRBV2 and TRBJ1-4; D possibly corresponds to TRBD1 (5 bases). The CDR3 totals 10 residues. The germline V and J ends were trimmed by 8 bases and 12 bases, with 10 bases remaining between them. Germline lookup yields CDR1 SNHLY and CDR2 FYNNEI. The CDR3 DNA reads TGTGCCAGCGGGTTGGGGGAACTGTTTTTT. Translating gives CASGLGELFF. The variable domain in full, completed from reference TRBV2 and TRBJ1-4, reads EPEVTQTPSHQVTQMGQEVILRCVPISNHLYFYWYRQILGQKVEFLVSFYNNEISEKSEIFDDQFSVERPDGSNFTLKIRSTKLEDSAMYFCASGLGELFFGSGTQLSVL.

The chain joins TRBV20-1 to TRBJ2-1; 10 bases line up with TRBD2. With the DNA end fitting TRBJ2-7 better, the J assignment may be wrong. Germline values: CDR1 DFQATT, CDR2 SNEGSKA (reference sequence). CDR3 length: 13 residues. CDR3 region: CSATSGRENEQYF. The DNA of the CDR3 is TGCAGTGCTACTAGCGGGAGAGAGAATGAGCAGTACTTC.

This clonotype showed up many times. The rearrangement links TRBV20-1 to TRBJ2-3; the match to TRBD2 covers 13 bases. V shed 5 bases and J 4 bases; nucleotides not matched to a gene: 3. The length of the CDR3 is 14 residues. The germline gives CDR1 DFQATT, CDR2 SNEGSKA (reference sequence). The CDR3 reads CSARTSGRPDTQYF. The CDR3, as DNA: TGCAGTGCTCGGACTAGCGGGAGACCAGATACGCAGTATTTT.

The chain links TRBV7-2 to TRBJ2-1; tentatively, D is TRBD2 (6 bases). The CDR3 extends over 16 amino acids. From germline, CDR1 is SGHTA and CDR2 FQGNSA. V shed 0 bases and J shed 0 bases, with 9 bases lying between them. The CDR3 here is CASSLAYGSSYNEQFF. CDR3 DNA: TGTGCCAGCAGCTTAGCTTACGGGAGCTCCTACAATGAGCAGTTCTTC.

The CDR3 DNA is TGCAGTGCTAGAGTGGGGACAGGGGGCACTGAAGCTTTCTTT. It is translated as CSARVGTGGTEAFF. The chain employs TRBV20-1 and TRBJ1-1, with TRBD1 matching over 11 bases. The V and J ends lost 1 base and 4 bases, in that order; junction bases with no gene match: 2. The germline gives CDR1 DFQATT, CDR2 SNEGSKA (reference sequence). This CDR3 is built from 14 residues.

As regards this clonotype: The conserved phenylalanine or tryptophan is not found at the CDR3 terminus, so this likely reflects a read error. The chain couples TRBV20-1 to TRBJ2-5, with D hard to call. This CDR3 has 14 residues. V was pared by 1 base and J by 1 base, with 10 bases between. The germline V gene encodes CDR1 DFQATT and CDR2 SNEGSKA (reference sequence). The CDR3 bases are TGCAGTGCTAGAGGTTGGGCCTTCCAAGAGACCCAGTACGTC. Protein sequence: CSARGWAFQETQYV.

This clonotype has more than one count but fewer than ten. The chain carries TRBV7-9 and TRBJ2-3, with D perhaps matching TRBD1 (6 bases). Germline CDR1 SEHNR, CDR2 FQNEAQ (reference sequence). Trimming left V 5 bases short and J 1 base short, with 19 bases between. This CDR3 has 17 residues. The CDR3 spells CASSLHPDRRRTDTQYF. Here the CDR3 DNA reads TGTGCCAGCAGCCTCCACCCAGACAGGAGGCGCACAGATACGCAGTATTTT. Full variable domain (rest looked up from reference TRBV7-9 and TRBJ2-3): DTGVSQNPRHKITKRGQNVTFRCDPISEHNRLYWYRQTLGQGPEFLTYFQNEAQLEKSRLLSDRFSAERPKGSFSTLEIQRTEQGDSAMYLCASSLHPDRRRTDTQYFGPGTRLTVL.

This sequence joins TRBV12-3 or TRBV12-4 and TRBJ1-1, with TRBD1 as a possible D gene (6 bases). The ends were cut back, 6 bases at V and 5 bases at J, with 13 bases in the middle. This CDR3 is 13 amino acids long. The CDR3 bases are TGTGCCAGCAGCCAAGGGGGGAGGACTGAAGCTTTCTTT. Protein: CASSQGGRTEAFF.

This chain links TRBV28 with TRBJ2-5, with 11 bases identical to TRBD1. This CDR3 has 15 residues. Germline V gives CDR1 MDHEN, CDR2 SYDVKM. With 3 bases clipped from V and 3 bases from J, the junction kept 3 bases outside the gene matches. Here the CDR3 reads CASSLPGQGEETQYF. The CDR3, as DNA: TGTGCCAGCAGTTTGCCGGGACAGGGGGAAGAGACCCAGTACTTC.

The chain joins TRBV20-1 to TRBJ1-5; 8 bases match TRBD1. The CDR3 consists of 15 residues. With 5 bases clipped from V and 8 bases from J, the junction kept 14 bases outside the gene matches. Germline V gene lookup returns CDR1 DFQATT and CDR2 SNEGSKA (reference sequence). DNA for the CDR3: TGCAGTGCTGAAGACGGACAGGGAGAATTGAAGCCCCAGCATTTT. The encoded protein is CSAEDGQGELKPQHF.

This clonotype was found a few times. The V and J genes are TRBV11-1 and TRBJ2-3, with D tentatively TRBD1 or TRBD2 (5 bases each). Trimming pared 4 bases from V and 0 bases from J, leaving 8 bases between. CDR1 SGHAT and CDR2 FQDESV come from the germline V gene (reference sequence). This CDR3 spans 14 amino acids. The CDR3 DNA reads TGTGCCAGCAGCTGGGGGATAAGCACAGATACGCAGTATTTT. Amino acid sequence: CASSWGISTDTQYF.

In its sample, this clonotype was seen a few times. The chain has TRBV2 and TRBJ2-4; D is unresolved. Germline CDR1 and CDR2: SNHLY and FYNNEI. CDR3 size: 16 residues. V gave up 2 bases and J gave up 0 bases, with 11 bases separating them. The chain's CDR3 is CASSETAQLAKNIQYF. In DNA form, the CDR3 reads TGTGCCAGCAGTGAAACGGCCCAGCTAGCCAAAAACATTCAGTACTTC.

Details on this clonotype: At one of its ends the junction is not consistent with the germline gene, which may arise from a read error. The chain is built from TRBV2 and TRBJ2-1; 7 bases are shared with TRBD2. This CDR3 is built from 15 residues. Looked up from germline, CDR1 is SNHLY and CDR2 is FYNNEI. CDR3 nucleotide sequence: TGTGCCCCCAGCAATTGGAGCGGGGCCTACAATGAGCAGTCCTTC. This translates into CAPSNWSGAYNEQSF.

The sample holds a few counts of this clonotype. This rearrangement joins TRBV3-1 to TRBJ1-6; D may be TRBD1 (6 bases). The CDR3 consists of 15 residues. The V and J ends lost 4 bases and 9 bases respectively, with 16 bases between them. Germline V lookup: CDR1 LGHDT, CDR2 YNNKEL (reference sequence). CDR3 nucleotides: TGTGCCAGCAGCCCGGCCGACAGGTTCGTTTCACCCCTCCACTTT. This translates into CASSPADRFVSPLHF.

The rearrangement uses TRBV6-1 and TRBJ1-4; 8 positions match TRBD1. The V and J ends lost 6 bases and 0 bases, in that order; junction bases with no gene match: 12. Germline CDR1 MNHNS, CDR2 SASEGT. The CDR3 sequence is 18 residues long. The CDR3 DNA is TGTGCCAGCAGCCGACGGACAGGGTGGGGGGCAACTAATGAAAAACTGTTTTTT. This encodes CASSRRTGWGATNEKLFF.

There are a few counts of this clonotype. This chain joins TRBV7-2 and TRBJ2-5; 9 bases are shared with TRBD1. The J call may not be correct, given that the DNA end is closer to TRBJ2-7. Germline loops: CDR1 SGHTA, CDR2 FQGNSA. This CDR3 is 16 amino acids long. CDR3 coding DNA: TGTGCCAGCAGCTTAGTCGGGACAGGGAGTGGGTACGAGCAGTACTTC. This gives the protein CASSLVGTGSGYEQYF.